The clone carrying this T cell receptor beta chain turned up a few times. Its specificity is not known. The PCR used 60 Vbeta and 13 Jbeta primers. Clones were read by immunoSEQ multiplex PCR, and TCRdb kept only the in-frame ones, dropping some. The sample contains approximately 90,000 clones, roughly 8.2% of which appear only once. This sample was taken from a study of cytomegalovirus exposure and HLA in healthy donors. In nominal health when sampled, donors likely had unrecorded immune exposures nonetheless. Study-level findings and limits: It was confirmed in vitro that three of the CMV-associated chains were specific for CMV antigens. About 90% or about 30% of the time was how often most TCR beta V segments were productive, according to an earlier analysis.

This TCR was sampled from a man in his fifties or sixties in good health and CMV-seronegative. The source material was PBMCs.

The CDR3 sequence is CASSPEEAQYF. In nucleotides, the CDR3 is TGTGCCAGCAGTCCCGAGGAGGCCCAGTACTTC. The chain joins TRBV28 to TRBJ2-5; perhaps TRBD2 as D (5 bases). This CDR3 has 11 amino acids. Trimming stripped 5 bases from V and 9 bases from J, with 10 bases between. Per germline, CDR1 MDHEN and CDR2 SYDVKM.